These 17 T cell receptor beta chains share one sample of origin, sequenced in a study of beta chain features in type 1 diabetes. Study findings and constraints: Type 1 diabetes patients showed a moderate but significant shortening of TCRB CDR3s in all four CD4+ subsets.

The study reverse transcribed the entire isolated RNA, so it sequenced expressed TCRB transcripts. Sequencing used immunoSEQ multiplex PCR; TCRdb keeps in-frame clones, though not all of them. The sample holds a few hundred thousand clones, over 8.5% seen once. These receptors are not linked to any known antigen. Material: central memory CD4+ T cells from blood. All receptors derive from a young man with type 1 diabetes.

In its sample, this clone was seen a few times. The rearrangement uses TRBV28 and TRBJ1-2; 9 bases match TRBD1. Unmatched junction bases numbered 13, after V lost 4 bases and J lost 7 bases. Germline V lookup: CDR1 MDHEN, CDR2 SYDVKM. The CDR3 is made up of 16 amino acids. The chain's CDR3 is CASSSPGTGIPGGYTF. The CDR3, as DNA: TGTGCCAGCAGTTCACCCGGGACAGGGATCCCGGGTGGCTACACCTTC.

This clone was observed a few times. The J gene is TRBJ2-5, the V gene TRBV6-1; weak D call: TRBD2 (5 bases). There are 14 residues in the CDR3. V lost 5 bases to trimming and J lost 5 bases, with 15 bases between them. Germline values: CDR1 MNHNS, CDR2 SASEGT. The CDR3 nucleotides are TGTGCCAGCAGTCCCCGGACTTGGGCTGAGACCCAGTACTTC. It translates to CASSPRTWAETQYF.

The gene calls are TRBV5-6 and TRBJ2-7, with D possibly being TRBD2 (6 bases). The V and J ends lost 4 bases and 4 bases respectively, with 15 bases between them. Germline V CDR1 and CDR2: SGHDT, YYEEEE. The CDR3 has 14 amino acids. The CDR3 here is CASSPQYGGYEQYF. The DNA for the CDR3 is TGTGCCAGCAGCCCCCAGTACGGGGGATACGAGCAGTACTTC. The full variable domain, in which reference TRBV5-6 and TRBJ2-7 provide the parts outside the CDR3, is DAGVTQSPTHLIKTRGQQVTLRCSPKSGHDTVSWYQQALGQGPQFIFQYYEEEERQRGNFPDRFSGHQFPNYSSELNVNALLLGDSALYLCASSPQYGGYEQYFGPGTRLTVT.

This clone showed up just a few times. The chain joins TRBV5-4 to TRBJ1-5; D gene ambiguous. Looked up from germline, CDR1 is SGHNT and CDR2 is YYREEE (reference sequence). The CDR3 has 15 residues. Deletions cut 0 bases from V and 0 bases from J, with 7 bases between. CDR3 sequence (DNA): TGTGCCAGCAGCTTGGCCGCGAATAGCAATCAGCCCCAGCATTTT. Protein sequence: CASSLAANSNQPQHF.

This clone was seen only a few times. The rearrangement joins TRBV11-2 to TRBJ2-1; a weak D match, TRBD1 (5 bases). The CDR3 contains 15 residues. Looked up from germline, CDR1 is SGHAT and CDR2 is FQNNGV. Trimming pared 5 bases from V and 3 bases from J, leaving 14 bases between. This CDR3 reads CASSKLGQFYNEQFF. In DNA, the CDR3 is TGTGCCAGCAGCAAGTTGGGGCAGTTCTACAATGAGCAGTTCTTC.

This clone has just a few counts. V usage is TRBV7-9 and J usage is TRBJ1-1; D ambiguous. The CDR3 is made up of 14 amino acids. In germline, CDR1 is SEHNR, CDR2 FQNEAQ (reference sequence). V was cut by 3 bases and J by 6 bases, with 14 bases left in between. CDR3 protein: CASSLSPPGSEAFF. In DNA form, the CDR3 reads TGTGCCAGCAGCTTGAGCCCGCCGGGATCTGAAGCTTTCTTT.

The chain employs TRBV5-1 and TRBJ2-1, with D possibly TRBD1 on 6 matching bases. V lost 4 bases and J lost 8, with 13 bases in between. Germline CDR1 is SGHRS and CDR2 is YFSETQ. CDR3 size: 13 residues. The CDR3 sequence: CASSLDSLDEQFF. CDR3 nucleotides: TGCGCCAGCAGCCTGGACAGTTTGGATGAGCAGTTCTTC.

This clone came up a few times. This chain uses TRBV18 with TRBJ2-3, with a tentative D call TRBD2 (6 bases). The CDR3 is 16 residues long. Germline assignment: CDR1 KGHSH and CDR2 LQKENI. Trimming stripped 3 bases from V and 3 bases from J, with 16 bases between. The CDR3, as DNA: TGTGCCAGCTCACCGACGGGTTCGGGAGCAACAGATACGCAGTATTTT. Encoded protein: CASSPTGSGATDTQYF.

The V and J genes are TRBV11-2 and TRBJ2-5; weak D call: TRBD2 (6 bases). The V end lost 4 bases, the J end lost 4 bases, and 19 bases lay between the germline ends. Germline CDR1 and CDR2: SGHAT and FQNNGV. This CDR3 region has 16 residues. The CDR3: CASSSMDYLERETQYF. CDR3 DNA sequence: TGTGCCAGCAGCTCCATGGACTACCTCGAGCGAGAGACCCAGTACTTC. Full variable domain (rest looked up from reference TRBV11-2 and TRBJ2-5): EAGVAQSPRYKIIEKRQSVAFWCNPISGHATLYWYQQILGQGPKLLIQFQNNGVVDDSQLPKDRFSAERLKGVDSTLKIQPAKLEDSAVYLCASSSMDYLERETQYFGPGTRLLVL.

The table lists this clone with a few counts. The chain links TRBV7-2 to TRBJ1-6, with 9 bases fitting TRBD1. CDR3 size: 15 residues. From germline, CDR1 is SGHTA and CDR2 FQGNSA. The J segment lost 7 bases and the V segment lost 3 bases, leaving 4 bases of the junction unmatched. CDR3 protein: CASSLPGQGNSPLHF. The CDR3 DNA follows: TGTGCCAGCAGCTTGCCGGGACAGGGCAATTCACCCCTCCACTTT.

This clone was seen many times. The genes are TRBV5-4 and TRBJ2-2; TRBD1 might be the D (5 bases). Per germline, CDR1 SGHNT and CDR2 YYREEE (reference sequence). This CDR3 has 16 amino acids. Trimming pared 4 bases from V and 3 bases from J, leaving 16 bases between. CDR3 in amino acids: CASSAPGQGDTGELFF. CDR3 in DNA: TGTGCCAGCAGCGCCCCAGGCCAGGGTGACACCGGGGAGCTGTTTTTT.

This rearrangement joins TRBV6-5 to TRBJ2-5; D may be TRBD1 (5 bases). This CDR3 comprises 15 residues. Germline CDR1 reads MNHEY; CDR2 reads SVGAGI. V shed 1 base and J shed 5 bases, with 14 bases lying between them. The CDR3 DNA is TGTGCCAGCAGTTACTTTAGGGGTGGTGCGGAGACCCAGTACTTC. Amino acids: CASSYFRGGAETQYF.

Many counts were recorded for this clone. The rearrangement joins TRBV5-4 to TRBJ2-5; 12 positions agree with TRBD2. Germline values: CDR1 SGHNT, CDR2 YYREEE (reference sequence). Trimming took 1 base from V and 5 from J; bases not matched to a gene: 6. The CDR3 sequence is 16 residues long. The CDR3 sequence is CASSLKLAGGVETQYF. CDR3 nucleotides: TGTGCCAGCAGCTTGAAACTAGCGGGAGGTGTTGAGACCCAGTACTTC.

In its sample, this clone was seen a few times. The rearrangement uses TRBV18 and TRBJ2-1, with 11 bases fitting TRBD2. The trim removed 3 bases at V and 9 bases at J, leaving 13 bases unmatched. The length of the CDR3 is 17 residues. Germline-derived CDR1 and CDR2 are KGHSH and LQKENI. The CDR3 sequence: CASSPSGGSGRAGEQFF. In nucleotides, the CDR3 is TGTGCCAGCTCACCCTCCGGGGGTAGCGGGAGGGCCGGTGAGCAGTTCTTC.

This clone turned up a few times. CDR3 loop: CASSSEGTNTF. The DNA of the CDR3 is TGTGCCAGCAGCTCCGAGGGGACGAACACCTTC. The rearrangement links TRBV7-9 to TRBJ1-2; a possible D gene is TRBD1 (5 bases). The germline V and J ends were trimmed by 4 bases and 12 bases, with 12 bases remaining between them. The CDR3 extends over 11 amino acids. CDR1 SEHNR and CDR2 FQNEAQ come from the germline V gene (reference sequence).

This clone occurred many times. The rearrangement uses TRBV2 and TRBJ2-2; weak D call: TRBD2 (5 bases). Trimming took 7 bases from V and 3 from J, leaving 6 bases between them. Germline-derived CDR1 and CDR2 are SNHLY and FYNNEI. This CDR3 has 12 residues. The CDR3 DNA reads TGTGCCAGCACGGAGGACACCGGGGAGCTGTTTTTT. Protein product: CASTEDTGELFF.

This clone appeared a few times. The genes are TRBV28 and TRBJ2-7, with TRBD2 matching 8 bases. The CDR3 covers 14 residues. With 6 bases clipped from V and 3 bases from J, the junction kept 7 bases outside the gene matches. Germline loops: CDR1 MDHEN, CDR2 SYDVKM. The CDR3 sequence is CASRQYSGSYEQYF. CDR3 bases: TGTGCCAGCAGGCAGTACAGCGGGAGCTACGAGCAGTACTTC.